These 31 T cell receptor beta chains were sequenced from one sample in a study of T cells in tuberculosis. Sequencing was performed with immunoSEQ multiplex PCR; in TCRdb, only in-frame clones are kept and a portion is missing. The table includes more than 30,000 clones, around 96% detected once. Sequences were obtained from PBMCs. Receptors originate from a donor aged 10-35 years with latent tuberculosis or without tuberculosis infection.

This sequence joins TRBV6-7 and TRBJ1-4, with a possible D match to TRBD1 (6 bases). TRBV6-7 is an open reading frame whose function is uncertain. This CDR3 is 19 amino acids long. Between the trimmed V and J ends, which lost 3 bases and 7 bases, there was a span of 27 bases. CDR3 amino acids: CASSYPGQTGRGGFEKLFF. In nucleotides, the CDR3 is TGTGCCAGCAGTTATCCCGGACAGACTGGCCGGGGAGGGTTTGAAAAACTGTTTTTT.

The chain carries TRBV10-3 and TRBJ2-1; TRBD1 matches 8 bases. J was trimmed by 7 bases and V by 0 bases; bases with no gene match: 5. CDR1 and CDR2 from the germline V gene are ENHRY and SYGVKD. This CDR3 is 15 amino acids long. In nucleotides, the CDR3 is TGTGCCATCAGTGAGTCTACAGGGGGTGGGAATGAGCAGTTCTTC. Translated: CAISESTGGGNEQFF.

The CDR3 region has the DNA TGTGCCAGCAGTGAAGGAGACAGCTATGGCTACACCTTC. This sequence encodes CASSEGDSYGYTF. V usage is TRBV2 and J usage is TRBJ1-2, with D perhaps TRBD1 (5 bases). CDR1 and CDR2 from the germline V gene are SNHLY and FYNNEI. Deletions cut 1 base from V and 4 bases from J, with 7 bases between. CDR3 length: 13 amino acids.

The gene calls are TRBV7-8 and TRBJ2-1; 12 nucleotides align to TRBD2. This CDR3 has 18 residues. The germline gives CDR1 SGHVS, CDR2 FQNEAQ. The V and J ends lost 2 bases and 0 bases, in that order; junction bases with no gene match: 5. The chain's CDR3 is CASSLILAGGSSYNEQFF. The CDR3 nucleotides read TGTGCCAGCAGCTTAATCCTAGCGGGGGGGAGCTCCTACAATGAGCAGTTCTTC.

This chain connects TRBV2 to TRBJ1-1; D not certain. Germline CDR1 and CDR2: SNHLY and FYNNEI. V gave up 4 bases and J gave up 1 base, with 13 bases separating them. The CDR3 runs to 15 residues. CDR3 in DNA: TGTGCCAGCAGTGCACGGGCCGAGGGGAACACTGAAGCTTTCTTT. Amino acids: CASSARAEGNTEAFF. Full variable domain (outside the CDR3, taken from reference TRBV2 and TRBJ1-1): EPEVTQTPSHQVTQMGQEVILRCVPISNHLYFYWYRQILGQKVEFLVSFYNNEISEKSEIFDDQFSVERPDGSNFTLKIRSTKLEDSAMYFCASSARAEGNTEAFFGQGTRLTVV.

The chain has TRBV6-5 and TRBJ2-3; D unclear. Trimming left V 11 bases short and J 2 bases short, with 14 bases between. CDR3 size: 13 residues. The germline V gene has CDR1 MNHEY and CDR2 SVGAGI. The CDR3 DNA reads as TGTGCCGCCAACCCCCTAAACACAGATACGCAGTATTTT. Translation gives CAANPLNTDTQYF.

This chain connects TRBV19 to TRBJ1-4; no definite D call. Trimming shortened V by 3 bases and J by 8 bases, and 16 bases separated the two germline ends. Per the germline V gene, CDR1 is LNHDA and CDR2 is SQIVND (reference sequence). CDR3 size: 15 residues. Here the CDR3 DNA reads TGTGCCAGTAGTATTCAGGTGGTGGTCCGAGAAAAACTGTTTTTT. This gives the protein CASSIQVVVREKLFF.

V gene TRBV5-8 combines with J gene TRBJ2-2; TRBD1 is a possible D gene (5 bases). Germline V gives CDR1 SGHTS, CDR2 YDEGEE. The CDR3 has 18 residues. V gave up 0 bases and J gave up 0 bases, with 15 bases separating them. CDR3 nucleotide sequence: TGTGCCAGCAGCTTGGCCCGTCGACAGCCCGCGAACACCGGGGAGCTGTTTTTT. Encoded protein: CASSLARRQPANTGELFF.

This sequence joins TRBV2 and TRBJ1-1; D gene uncertain. Trimming left V 6 bases short and J 4 bases short, with 12 bases between. This CDR3 region has 13 residues. Germline V gene data show CDR1 as SNHLY and CDR2 as FYNNEI. In DNA, the CDR3 is TGTGCCAGCAGCGAGGAGATCGGCACTGAAGCTTTCTTT. Its translation: CASSEEIGTEAFF.

The J gene is TRBJ1-3, the V gene TRBV19; the match to TRBD1 covers 9 bases. From germline, CDR1 is LNHDA and CDR2 SQIVND (reference sequence). The CDR3 contains 15 residues. J was trimmed by 2 bases and V by 6 bases; bases with no gene match: 5. Here the CDR3 DNA reads TGTGCCAGTAGGTTACAGGGGGCTGCTGGAAACACCATATATTTT. Translation gives CASRLQGAAGNTIYF.

V usage is TRBV5-1 and J usage is TRBJ1-1, with TRBD1 matching 9 bases. Germline-derived CDR1 and CDR2 are SGHRS and YFSETQ. V was clipped by 5 bases and J by 8 bases; unmatched bases: 10. The CDR3 contains 14 residues. CDR3 residues: CASRAGTGSLEAFF. In DNA, the CDR3 is TGCGCCAGCAGGGCCGGGACAGGGTCCTTAGAAGCTTTCTTT.

The chain has TRBV5-1 and TRBJ2-5; D remains unclear. The V end was cut by 4 bases, the J end by 5 bases, with 18 bases between. CDR1 and CDR2 from the germline V gene are SGHRS and YFSETQ. The CDR3 extends over 15 amino acids. The CDR3: CASSPNRRSGETQYF. In nucleotides, the CDR3 is TGCGCCAGCAGCCCTAACCGACGGTCCGGGGAGACCCAGTACTTC.

The chain recombines TRBV2 with TRBJ1-2, with 9 nucleotides matching TRBD1. Trimming took 6 bases from V and 8 from J; bases not matched to a gene: 16. Germline CDR1 is SNHLY and CDR2 is FYNNEI. This CDR3 region has 16 residues. This CDR3 is CASSPNTGTGIKGYTF. The CDR3 coding sequence is TGTGCCAGCAGCCCTAACACCGGGACAGGGATAAAGGGCTACACCTTC.

V and J are TRBV23-1 and TRBJ1-6; 9 nucleotides match TRBD1. TRBV23-1 is classed as an ORF, of uncertain function. The CDR3 is 19 residues long. The V gene end was trimmed by 6 bases and the J gene end by 1 base; junction bases not matched to a gene: 13. The CDR3 spells CASSHAGTGCSSYNSPLHF. The DNA of the CDR3 is TGCGCCAGCAGCCATGCCGGGACAGGGTGTAGTTCCTATAATTCACCCCTCCACTTT.

V and J are TRBV30 and TRBJ2-3; D remains ambiguous. V lost 0 bases and J lost 2, with 6 bases in between. The germline CDR1 and CDR2 sequences are GTSNPN and SVGIG (reference sequence). This CDR3 comprises 13 residues. As DNA, the CDR3 is TGTGCCTGGAGTGTTGGGCACACAGATACGCAGTATTTT. This gives the protein CAWSVGHTDTQYF.

The gene calls are TRBV5-6 and TRBJ2-1, with D tentatively TRBD2 (5 bases). This CDR3 has 15 residues. V was trimmed by 1 base and J by 8 bases, leaving 16 bases between them. Per germline, CDR1 SGHDT and CDR2 YYEEEE. CDR3 protein: CASSLTSLGGDEQFF. The CDR3 DNA reads TGTGCCAGCAGCTTGACTAGTCTAGGCGGTGATGAGCAGTTCTTC.

This chain uses TRBV5-1 with TRBJ2-1; 11 positions match TRBD2. CDR3 size: 17 residues. Germline lookup yields CDR1 SGHRS and CDR2 YFSETQ. The J segment lost 2 bases and the V segment lost 0 bases, leaving 4 bases of the junction unmatched. CDR3 residues: CASSLALAGDAYNEQFF. The DNA for the CDR3 is TGCGCCAGCAGCTTGGCACTAGCGGGGGACGCCTACAATGAGCAGTTCTTC.

This chain uses TRBV19 with TRBJ2-7; tentative D call: TRBD1 (6 bases). Trimming removed 6 bases from V and 2 bases from J, with 11 bases in between. The CDR3 is made up of 13 amino acids. Germline-derived CDR1 and CDR2 are LNHDA and SQIVND (reference sequence). The CDR3 DNA follows: TGTGCCAGTAGCTTCAGGGGAACCTACGAGCAGTACTTC. This translates into CASSFRGTYEQYF.

This chain links TRBV5-8 with TRBJ2-1; 8 nucleotides agree with TRBD1. Germline lookup yields CDR1 SGHTS and CDR2 YDEGEE. The CDR3 is 15 residues long. The junction had 3 bases not matched to a gene; V was cut back by 0 bases and J by 4 bases. The CDR3 DNA reads as TGTGCCAGCAGCTTGGTACAGGGGGAATACAATGAGCAGTTCTTC. Translated, it gives CASSLVQGEYNEQFF.

The rearrangement uses TRBV2 and TRBJ1-1; 9 nucleotides line up with TRBD1. The germline V gene encodes CDR1 SNHLY and CDR2 FYNNEI. The V segment lost 6 bases and the J segment 7 bases; nucleotides outside the gene matches: 9. This CDR3 contains 14 residues. The CDR3 protein is CASRASPGQGEAFF. DNA for the CDR3: TGTGCCAGCAGGGCGTCGCCGGGACAGGGTGAAGCTTTCTTT. Full variable domain (rest looked up from reference TRBV2 and TRBJ1-1): EPEVTQTPSHQVTQMGQEVILRCVPISNHLYFYWYRQILGQKVEFLVSFYNNEISEKSEIFDDQFSVERPDGSNFTLKIRSTKLEDSAMYFCASRASPGQGEAFFGQGTRLTVV.

This clone was seen a single time. The chain links TRBV18 to TRBJ1-3; D is undetermined. The CDR3 loop spans 16 amino acids. Trimming left V 1 base short and J 0 bases short, with 10 bases between. Per germline, CDR1 KGHSH and CDR2 LQKENI. The CDR3 is CASSPLPADSGNTIYF. In nucleotides, the CDR3 is TGTGCCAGCTCACCACTGCCGGCGGACTCTGGAAACACCATATATTTT.

A single count supports this clone. The V gene is TRBV6-1, the J gene TRBJ2-7; the D gene is possibly TRBD2 (5 bases). The germline V and J ends were trimmed by 2 bases and 3 bases, with 14 bases remaining between them. Per germline, CDR1 MNHNS and CDR2 SASEGT. The CDR3 totals 15 residues. The CDR3 loop is CASSERVPRGYEQYF. CDR3 DNA: TGTGCCAGCAGTGAAAGAGTGCCCCGGGGCTACGAGCAGTACTTC.

The chain couples TRBV6-5 to TRBJ1-2; D call uncertain. The CDR3 covers 12 residues. Germline CDR1 reads MNHEY; CDR2 reads SVGAGI. The V and J ends lost 6 bases and 8 bases respectively, with 13 bases between them. The CDR3 loop is CASSRPRGGYTF. CDR3 nucleotide sequence: TGTGCCAGCAGCCGACCCCGAGGGGGCTACACCTTC.

The CDR3 loop reads CASSATGTGMQETQYF. CDR3 nucleotides: TGTGCCAGCAGCGCCACCGGGACAGGGATGCAAGAGACCCAGTACTTC. The chain combines TRBV9 with TRBJ2-5; the match to TRBD1 covers 9 bases. There are 16 residues in the CDR3. V was pared by 3 bases and J by 2 bases, with 8 bases of the junction left unmatched. Germline-derived CDR1 and CDR2 are SGDLS and YYNGEE.

In this sample, this clone turned up once. V and J are TRBV7-7 and TRBJ2-2, with D uncertain. Trimming took off 5 bases at V and 1 base at J, with 8 bases between the two ends. CDR3 size: 14 residues. Germline lookup yields CDR1 SSHAT and CDR2 FNYEAQ (reference sequence). The CDR3 loop reads CASSARQNTGELFF. CDR3 sequence (DNA): TGTGCCAGCAGCGCCCGACAGAACACCGGGGAGCTGTTTTTT. Complete variable domain (other parts from reference TRBV7-7 and TRBJ2-2): GAGVSQSPRYKVTKRGQDVTLRCDPISSHATLYWYQQALGQGPEFLTYFNYEAQPDKSGLPSDRFSAERPEGSISTLTIQRTEQRDSAMYRCASSARQNTGELFFGEGSRLTVL.

V and J are TRBV6-1 and TRBJ2-7, with TRBD1 matching over 10 bases. The CDR3 has 14 amino acids. J was trimmed by 3 bases and V by 4 bases; bases with no gene match: 3. Germline V gene lookup returns CDR1 MNHNS and CDR2 SASEGT. This chain's CDR3 is CASSARTGGYEQYF. As DNA, the CDR3 is TGTGCCAGCAGTGCCAGGACAGGGGGCTACGAGCAGTACTTC.

The chain uses TRBV5-6 and TRBJ2-7; 11 bases agree with TRBD1. V dropped 5 bases and J dropped 6; count of bases not matched to a gene: 10. Germline V lookup: CDR1 SGHDT, CDR2 YYEEEE. There are 15 residues in the CDR3. The CDR3 bases are TGTGCCAGCAGTTATGGACAGGGGGCGTTTGCCGAGCAGTACTTC. This sequence encodes CASSYGQGAFAEQYF.

The rearrangement links TRBV4-1 to TRBJ1-1; D is uncertain. CDR3 size: 15 residues. The V end was cut by 0 bases, the J end by 3 bases, with 11 bases between. Germline V CDR1 and CDR2: MGHRA, YSYEKL. The CDR3 bases are TGCGCCAGCAGCCAAGATACGTTTGGCTACACTGAAGCTTTCTTT. It specifies CASSQDTFGYTEAFF.

V is TRBV5-6 and J is TRBJ2-4, with D maybe TRBD1 (6 bases). The CDR3 loop spans 16 amino acids. CDR1 and CDR2 from the germline V gene are SGHDT and YYEEEE. Trimming removed 2 bases from V and 8 bases from J, with 20 bases in between. CDR3 residues: CASSFEGVSFGDIQYF. CDR3 DNA: TGTGCCAGCAGCTTTGAGGGGGTCAGCTTTGGAGACATTCAGTACTTC.

This chain connects TRBV18 to TRBJ1-3, with 7 bases matching TRBD1. From germline, CDR1 is KGHSH and CDR2 LQKENI. The CDR3 is 18 residues long. The ends lost 0 bases at V and 3 bases at J; junction bases unmatched: 11. The DNA for the CDR3 is TGTGCCAGCTCACCACCATTTAAGGGGGCGAGATTTGGAAACACCATATATTTT. Amino acid sequence: CASSPPFKGARFGNTIYF. Full variable domain (outside the CDR3, taken from reference TRBV18 and TRBJ1-3): NAGVMQNPRHLVRRRGQEARLRCSPMKGHSHVYWYRQLPEEGLKFMVYLQKENIIDESGMPKERFSAEFPKEGPSILRIQQVVRGDSAAYFCASSPPFKGARFGNTIYFGEGSWLTVV.

The genes are TRBV5-1 and TRBJ2-2; D unresolved. Germline V CDR1 and CDR2: SGHRS, YFSETQ. The CDR3 sequence is 14 residues long. Deletions cut 0 bases from V and 4 bases from J, with 7 bases between. This CDR3 is CASSLGSGTGELFF. The DNA of the CDR3 is TGCGCCAGCAGCTTGGGGTCGGGCACCGGGGAGCTGTTTTTT.